Listed here are 10 T cell receptor beta chains from one sample, sequenced in a study of T cell changes during pregnancy in multiple sclerosis. Repertoires were generated with immunoSEQ multiplex PCR, while TCRdb's copy carries only in-frame clones and drops some. The table includes around 60,000 clones, 85% to 95% detected once. Sequencing was performed on CD8+ T cells from peripheral blood mononuclear cells, taken in the third trimester of pregnancy. These TCRs come from a female donor with multiple sclerosis, enrolled in a pregnancy study.

The chain carries TRBV11-2 and TRBJ2-1; D ambiguous. V gave up 2 bases and J gave up 7 bases, with 6 bases separating them. The CDR3 contains 12 residues. Germline V CDR1 and CDR2: SGHAT, FQNNGV. The CDR3 DNA reads as TGTGCCAGCAGCTTAATCACTAATGAGCAGTTCTTC. This translates into CASSLITNEQFF.

The rearrangement links TRBV19 to TRBJ1-2; no reliable D call. The V gene's germline CDR1 is LNHDA and CDR2 SQIVND (reference sequence). The CDR3 contains 15 residues. V was shortened by 6 bases and J by 4 bases, with 18 bases between the two germline ends. The CDR3 DNA sequence: TGTGCCAGTAGGTCCTTTGAGGGAGGATTCTATGGCTACACCTTC. This encodes CASRSFEGGFYGYTF.

The CDR3: CASSQDLTAGLAGGHSYNEQFF. The CDR3 region has the DNA TGTGCCAGCAGCCAAGATTTGACAGCGGGACTAGCGGGAGGGCACTCCTACAATGAGCAGTTCTTC. This sequence joins TRBV4-2 and TRBJ2-1, with TRBD2 matching over 16 bases. The ends lost 0 bases at V and 0 bases at J; junction bases unmatched: 11. Germline V gene sequence: CDR1 LGHNA, CDR2 YNFKEQ. This CDR3 is 22 amino acids long.

In this sample, this clone turned up once. The junction and the germline gene differ at one end; a read error may be behind it. The V call is TRBV7-7, the J call TRBJ2-1; the match to TRBD2 covers 8 bases. Germline values: CDR1 SSHAT, CDR2 FNYEAQ (reference sequence). CDR3 length: 19 residues. CDR3 residues: CASSLGTRGREGPGNEQFF. As DNA, the CDR3 is TGTGCTAGCAGCTTAGGGACAAGAGGACGGGAGGGCCCTGGCAATGAGCAGTTCTTC.

The chain links TRBV29-1 to TRBJ2-1; 8 nucleotides match TRBD2. CDR3 length equals 19 residues. The ends lost 3 bases at V and 1 base at J; junction bases unmatched: 17. Germline values: CDR1 SQVTM, CDR2 ANQGSEA. Written as DNA, the CDR3 is TGCAGCGTTGAGCCCGAAATTTTTAGCGGGAATACTTCCTACAATGAGCAGTTCTTC. The encoded protein is CSVEPEIFSGNTSYNEQFF.

In this sample, this clone turned up once. The V and J genes are TRBV7-6 and TRBJ2-2; unclear D gene. V was clipped by 4 bases and J by 7 bases, with 4 bases between them. From germline, CDR1 is SGHVS and CDR2 FNYEAQ. The CDR3 spans 11 residues. This CDR3 is CASSSNGELFF. The CDR3 nucleotides read TGTGCCAGCAGCTCCAACGGGGAGCTGTTTTTT.

V gene TRBV4-1 combines with J gene TRBJ2-1, with TRBD2 matching 8 bases. This CDR3 spans 18 amino acids. CDR1 and CDR2 (germline): MGHRA, YSYEKL. V was pared by 0 bases and J by 2 bases, with 9 bases of the junction left unmatched. CDR3 coding DNA: TGCGCCAGCAGCCAAGAGACTAGCGCTCTGAACCCCTACAATGAGCAGTTCTTC. Protein: CASSQETSALNPYNEQFF.

The rearrangement uses TRBV9 and TRBJ1-3, with 8 positions matching TRBD1. From germline, CDR1 is SGDLS and CDR2 YYNGEE. The CDR3 extends over 15 amino acids. V trimming: 4 bases; J trimming: 0 bases; junction bases outside the gene matches: 3. The CDR3 reads CASSFGQGSGNTIYF. CDR3 DNA sequence: TGTGCCAGCAGCTTCGGACAGGGCTCTGGAAACACCATATATTTT.

At least ten counts were recorded for this clone. This chain joins TRBV19 and TRBJ2-7, with TRBD2 matching over 7 bases. CDR3 length: 15 amino acids. Germline V CDR1 and CDR2: LNHDA, SQIVND (reference sequence). The ends lost 3 bases at V and 0 bases at J; junction bases unmatched: 5. CDR3 coding DNA: TGTGCCAGTAGTATTTTAGCGGGTAACTCCTACGAGCAGTACTTC. Translated: CASSILAGNSYEQYF. Based on the CDR3 plus reference TRBV19 and TRBJ2-7, the full variable domain is DGGITQSPKYLFRKEGQNVTLSCEQNLNHDAMYWYRQDPGQGLRLIYYSQIVNDFQKGDIAEGYSVSREKKESFPLTVTSAQKNPTAFYLCASSILAGNSYEQYFGPGTRLTVT.

V is TRBV7-3 and J is TRBJ2-1, with D possibly being TRBD2 (5 bases). The V end was cut by 1 base, the J end by 8 bases, with 15 bases between. Germline V gene data show CDR1 as SGHTA and CDR2 as FQGTGA. This CDR3 is built from 15 residues. The CDR3 region has the DNA TGTGCCAGCAGCTTAATAAGGCCTGGGAGCGATGAGCAGTTCTTC. It specifies CASSLIRPGSDEQFF.